One TCR beta chain is described in this entry. Authors' analysis steps: Amplification with reference gene primers provided the estimates of nucleated cell counts. The protocol was immunoSEQ multiplex PCR, while the TCRdb copy is restricted to in-frame clones and leaves out a portion. V, J and clone size derive from that table, while D and trimming were established from the DNA sequence. This table has roughly 130,000 clones, around 85% appearing once. The data belong to a study of blood T cell repertoires in COVID-19. Study context: Acute-phase and convalescent COVID-19 samples originated in the United States, Italy and Spain.

Germline V gene sequence: CDR1 LNHDA, CDR2 SQIVND (reference sequence). CDR3 length: 13 residues. The V end lost 4 bases, the J end lost 5 bases, and 11 bases lay between the germline ends. This clonotype was sampled from a woman aged 45-59 years with acute or convalescent COVID-19. The sequencing input was peripheral blood. V gene TRBV19 combines with J gene TRBJ1-1; possibly TRBD1 for D (5 bases). As DNA, the CDR3 is TGTGCCAGTAGTAACGGGGGGTCAACTGAAGCTTTCTTT. Residues: CASSNGGSTEAFF.